The rows below give T cell receptor beta chains drawn from one sample of a study of cytomegalovirus exposure and HLA in healthy donors. Profiling relied on immunoSEQ multiplex PCR, and the TCRdb table lists in-frame clones only, not all of them. The sample includes about 120,000 clones, roughly two thirds of them seen just once. The sample was PBMCs. The source of these receptors is a man younger than 45 in good health and CMV-seropositive. Each CDR3 is given with its conserved first and last residue. D genes are given only for firm matches. Some rows have no size entry. The others give once, few or many, or a class for an expanded clone.

TRBV7-8	.	TRBJ1-2	.	TGTGCCAGCAGCTTTATCCACTATGGCTACACCTTC	CASSFIHYGYTF
TRBV12-2	.	TRBJ2-1	.	TGTGCAAGTCGCTGTGACGGGGTCTGCTCCTACAATGAGCAGTTCTTC	CASRCDGVCSYNEQFF
TRBV5-1	TRBD2	TRBJ2-1	once	TGCGCCAGCAGCGGTTTGGGTGGTAGCGGGAGGGCAGACTCCTACAATGAGCAGTTCTTC	CASSGLGGSGRADSYNEQFF
TRBV5-4	.	TRBJ2-2	.	TGTGCCAGCAGCCGGACTCAGAACACCGGGGAGCTGTTTTTT	CASSRTQNTGELFF
TRBV5-1	TRBD1	TRBJ2-7	.	TGCGCCAGCAGCGACGGACAGGGGAGCTCCTACGAGCAGTACTTC	CASSDGQGSSYEQYF
TRBV6-5	TRBD2	TRBJ2-7	.	TGTGCCAGCAGTTACCAACCGGGACTAGGCTACGAGCAGTACTTC	CASSYQPGLGYEQYF
TRBV5-6	TRBD2	TRBJ2-3	once	TGTGCCAGCAGGAAACTAGCGAACACAGATACGCAGTATTTT	CASRKLANTDTQYF
TRBV5-6	.	TRBJ2-1	.	TGTGCCAGCAGCTTGGCGGGAGCGTACAATGAGCAGTTCTTC	CASSLAGAYNEQFF
TRBV2	.	TRBJ2-5	.	TGTGCCAGCAAAGTCGAGATGCAAGAGACCCAGTACTTC	CASKVEMQETQYF
TRBV28	.	TRBJ1-2	.	TGTGCCAGCAGTTACGGCGACTTAGGCTACACCTTC	CASSYGDLGYTF
TRBV9	.	TRBJ2-3	.	TGTGCCAGCGGTTCAGGGAGCACAGATACGCAGTATTTT	CASGSGSTDTQYF
TRBV30	TRBD2	TRBJ2-1	.	TGTGCCTGGAGCCCAGTCCGGACTAGCGGGAGGGCCGTCGAGCAGTTCTTC	CAWSPVRTSGRAVEQFF
TRBV11-3	TRBD2	TRBJ2-1	.	TGTGCCAGCAGCCCAAACGGGGGGAGGTTCGTGCACAATGAGCAGTTCTTC	CASSPNGGRFVHNEQFF
TRBV7-6	.	TRBJ1-1	few	TGTGCCAGCAGTTTAATGGACAGCGACACTGAAGCTTTCTTT	CASSLMDSDTEAFF
TRBV7-9	.	TRBJ2-5	.	TGTGCCAGCAGCCCACTTCGGGGGAAGATTGAGGAGACCCAGTACTTC	CASSPLRGKIEETQYF
TRBV28	.	TRBJ2-5	.	TGTGCCAGCAGTTGGGGGCACCAAGAGACCCAGTACTTC	CASSWGHQETQYF
TRBV5-4	TRBD2	TRBJ2-3	once	TGTGCCAGCGCGGCTAGCGGGACTAGCCCGGATACGCAGTATTTT	CASAASGTSPDTQYF
TRBV5-1	.	TRBJ2-7	few	TGCGCCAGCAGCTTAGGGGACACTAGCGCCTACGAGCAGTACTTC	CASSLGDTSAYEQYF
TRBV18	TRBD2	TRBJ2-5	few	TGTGCCAGCTCATCGGGACTAGCGGGATTCGAGACCCAGTACTTC	CASSSGLAGFETQYF
TRBV19	.	TRBJ1-1	.	TGTGCCAGTAGTACACCTCTAGAAGCTTTCTTT	CASSTPLEAFF
TRBV28	.	TRBJ1-1	few	TGTGCCAGCAACCCCATGGCGGGGGCTGAAGCTTTCTTT	CASNPMAGAEAFF
TRBV11-3	TRBD2	TRBJ2-1	.	TGTGCCAGCAGCGTTAGCGGGATGGTCAATGAGCAGTTCTTC	CASSVSGMVNEQFF
TRBV10-3	TRBD1	TRBJ2-7	.	TGTGCCAGCGGACAGGGGGAAAACGAGCAGTACTTC	CASGQGENEQYF
TRBV2	TRBD1	TRBJ2-2	.	TGTGCCAGTCGCAACTGGGGACAGGGTACCGGGGAGCTGTTTTTT	CASRNWGQGTGELFF
TRBV5-1	TRBD2	TRBJ2-1	.	TGCGCCAGCAGCCCCGGGAGGGAGGCCCTCCATGAGCAGTTCTTC	CASSPGREALHEQFF
TRBV5-1	.	TRBJ1-2	few	TGCGCCAGCAGCTTGGAGGGACATAGCGGCTACACCTTC	CASSLEGHSGYTF
TRBV2	TRBD2	TRBJ2-3	.	TGTGCCAGCAGAGCTGACAGGTTTAGCGGGACGAGCACAGATACGCAGTATTTT	CASRADRFSGTSTDTQYF
TRBV4-3	TRBD1	TRBJ1-3	.	TGCGCCAGCAGCCAAGCTGCCACTGCTTGGGACAGGGACTCTGGAAACACCATATATTTT	CASSQAATAWDRDSGNTIYF
TRBV5-1	.	TRBJ2-7	.	TGCGCCAGCAGCTTGGGACTGACTCAGATTTACGAGCAGTACTTC	CASSLGLTQIYEQYF
TRBV7-9	TRBD2	TRBJ2-3	few	TGTGCCAGCAGCTTTTCGGCTAGCGGGCTCACAGATACGCAGTATTTT	CASSFSASGLTDTQYF
TRBV19	TRBD2	TRBJ2-7	.	TGTGCCAGCTCGGCGTGGCTAGCGGGCTACGAGCAGTACTTC	CASSAWLAGYEQYF
TRBV6-1	TRBD1	TRBJ1-3	.	TGTGCCAGCACTTCACTCCCGACAGGGGGAAACACCATATATTTT	CASTSLPTGGNTIYF
TRBV15	TRBD2	TRBJ2-1	.	TGTGCCACCAGCAATGGTGGGACGACTAGCGGGAGCGGGTATGAGCAGTTCTTC	CATSNGGTTSGSGYEQFF
TRBV19	TRBD1	TRBJ2-1	.	TGTGCCAGTAGTAGACAGGGGGCGAATATTTACAATGAGCAGTTCTTC	CASSRQGANIYNEQFF
TRBV27	.	TRBJ1-5	.	TGTGCCAGCAGTCACGGGATCCTTAGCAATCAGCCCCAGCATTTT	CASSHGILSNQPQHF
TRBV28	.	TRBJ1-4	.	TGTGCCAGCAGTTTAGGGGGCATTAGAAATGAAAAACTGTTTTTT	CASSLGGIRNEKLFF
TRBV7-9	.	TRBJ2-3	.	TGTGCCAGCAGCTCAGGACTGAGCGGTGCTAGCACAGATACGCAGTATTTT	CASSSGLSGASTDTQYF
TRBV5-6	.	TRBJ2-7	.	TGTGCCAGCAGCTTACCCACAATCCCCTACGAGCAGTACTTC	CASSLPTIPYEQYF
TRBV6-5	TRBD2	TRBJ2-3	.	TGTGCCACCGGATTGACTAGCGGCACAGATACGCAGTATTTT	CATGLTSGTDTQYF
TRBV29-1	TRBD1	TRBJ2-1	once	TGCAGCGTTGAACCGGGACAGGGGGGGGATGAGCAGTTCTTC	CSVEPGQGGDEQFF
TRBV18	.	TRBJ2-1	.	TGTGCCAGCTCACCAGGGGGGGCGCGCAATGAGCAGTTCTTC	CASSPGGARNEQFF
TRBV5-1	TRBD2	TRBJ2-5	.	TGCGCCAGCAGCTTCGGACTAGCGGGAGGTCGGGAGACCCAGTACTTC	CASSFGLAGGRETQYF
TRBV27	TRBD2	TRBJ2-7	.	TGTGCCAGCAGACTTGGGACTAGCGGGAGGCCTTACTTC	CASRLGTSGRPYF
TRBV19	.	TRBJ2-2	.	TGCGCCACAGGCAAGAGGGATCTCGGGGAGCTGTTTTTT	CATGKRDLGELFF
TRBV7-9	.	TRBJ1-4	.	TGTGCCAGCAGCCAGGGTCCGTCAGGCGAGGATGAAAAACTGTTTTTT	CASSQGPSGEDEKLFF
TRBV6-5	TRBD2	TRBJ2-1	.	TGTGCCAGCACCAAAGCGGGGATCTGGAATGAGCAGTTCTTC	CASTKAGIWNEQFF
TRBV29-1	TRBD1	TRBJ2-5	.	TGCAGCGCGCTCCAGGACAGGGCCGAAGAGACCCAGTACTTC	CSALQDRAEETQYF
TRBV27	.	TRBJ1-5	once	TGTGCCAGCAGTCACTTATCGGGGGATCAGCCCCAGCATTTT	CASSHLSGDQPQHF
TRBV2	TRBD1	TRBJ2-7	.	TGTGCCAGCCAGGACAGGGCCTCCTACGAGCAGTACTTC	CASQDRASYEQYF
TRBV4-3	.	TRBJ1-2	.	TGCGCCAGCAGTCGAGCTACGGGGGAAGCCTACACCTTC	CASSRATGEAYTF
TRBV6-1	.	TRBJ1-2	.	TGTGCCAGCAGTGAAGTAGGTACGGCAGGGCAGGGCGGCTACACCTTC	CASSEVGTAGQGGYTF
TRBV5-1	.	TRBJ1-3	once	TGCGCCAGCAGCCCGGGAGGGGTCCACGGAAACACCATATATTTT	CASSPGGVHGNTIYF
TRBV5-1	.	TRBJ2-1	.	TGCGCCAGCAGTAGACATGCCAGAGAGAACAATGAGCAGTTCTTC	CASSRHARENNEQFF
TRBV7-2	TRBD2	TRBJ2-6	.	TGTGCCAGCAGCTCTCACCGACTAGCACCTGGGGCCAACGTCCTGACTTTC	CASSSHRLAPGANVLTF
TRBV5-1	.	TRBJ1-4	few	TGCGCCAGCAGCCGACCGTCGGACGGGGGAATGAAAAAACTGTTTTTT	CASSRPSDGGMKKLFF
TRBV5-4	TRBD1	TRBJ2-5	.	TGTGCCAGCAGCCTTCCGGGACAGGGAAAGACCCAGTACTTC	CASSLPGQGKTQYF
TRBV7-6	TRBD1	TRBJ2-7	.	TGTGCCAGCAGCTTAGCGGACAGGAGCTCCTACGAGCAGTACTTC	CASSLADRSSYEQYF
TRBV10-1	TRBD2	TRBJ2-2	.	TGCGCCAGCAGCGTTAGCGGGAGGACGAACACCGGGGAGCTGTTTTTT	CASSVSGRTNTGELFF
TRBV5-4	TRBD2	TRBJ2-3	.	TGTGCCAGCAGCATCGGACTAGCGGGAGGCACAGATACGCAGTATTTT	CASSIGLAGGTDTQYF